Below are 32 T cell receptor beta chains sequenced from a single sample in a study of T cells in Graves' hyperthyroidism and ophthalmopathy. Amplified regions were TCR beta CDR3 sequences from RNA transcripts. HTBI primers were the set used in a first-round RT-PCR of the TCR CDR3. One entry per CDR3 protein results from TCRdb running MiXCR on the multiplex PCR reads. Of a few hundred thousand distinct CDR3 sequences in the sample, about a fifth were seen once. The specimen was blood. These receptors originate from a man aged 18 to 30 with Graves' hyperthyroidism.

Details on this clonotype: A much larger clone sits a single nucleotide away, making a read error possible. V is TRBV5-1 and J is TRBJ2-7; perhaps TRBD2 as D (5 bases). CDR1 is SGHRS and CDR2 is YFSETQ in the germline V gene. Trimming pared 5 bases from V and 0 bases from J, leaving 27 bases between. This CDR3 spans 19 amino acids. CDR3 in DNA: TGCGCCAGCAGGGGTAGGGAGACCGGTACGAACAAGAGCTCCTACGAGCAGTACTTC. It is translated as CASRGRETGTNKSSYEQYF.

This clonotype showed up just a few times. The chain uses TRBV28 and TRBJ1-2; D uncertain. The germline V gene encodes CDR1 MDHEN and CDR2 SYDVKM. Trimming shortened V by 4 bases and J by 3 bases, and 15 bases separated the two germline ends. The CDR3 has 15 residues. DNA for the CDR3: TGTGCCAGCAGTTCCCCGCAGTGGGGAGACTATGGCTACACCTTC. The encoded protein is CASSSPQWGDYGYTF.

The J gene is TRBJ1-5, the V gene TRBV28, with D unclear. Trimming removed 4 bases at V and 6 bases at J, with 22 bases between. The CDR3 loop spans 17 amino acids. CDR1 and CDR2 from the germline V gene are MDHEN and SYDVKM. The CDR3 here is CASSWGGRPAGSQPQHF. The CDR3 DNA is TGTGCCAGCAGTTGGGGTGGGAGACCGGCGGGTAGTCAGCCCCAGCATTTT. The variable domain in full, completed from reference TRBV28 and TRBJ1-5, reads DVKVTQSSRYLVKRTGEKVFLECVQDMDHENMFWYRQDPGLGLRLIYFSYDVKMKEKGDIPEGYSVSREKKERFSLILESASTNQTSMYLCASSWGGRPAGSQPQHFGDGTRLSIL.

This clonotype was picked up many times. J is TRBJ2-5 and V is TRBV12-3 or TRBV12-4, with D perhaps matching TRBD2 (6 bases). The CDR3 length is 13 residues. V shed 3 bases and J shed 5 bases, with 10 bases lying between them. The CDR3 here is CASSFRERETQYF. In DNA, the CDR3 is TGTGCCAGCAGTTTCCGGGAGCGGGAGACCCAGTACTTC.

This clonotype was seen repeatedly, ten times or more. The CDR3 region is CASSPRWGANEQYF. The CDR3 coding sequence is TGTGCCAGCAGTCCTCGGTGGGGGGCAAACGAGCAGTACTTC. The chain joins TRBV12-3 or TRBV12-4 to TRBJ2-7; D may match TRBD1 or TRBD2 (6 bases each). V gave up 5 bases and J gave up 5 bases, with 16 bases separating them. The CDR3 length is 14 residues.

This chain links TRBV10-3 with TRBJ2-3; D is undetermined. The CDR3 runs to 10 residues. V was pared by 8 bases and J by 6 bases, with 6 bases between. Germline V CDR1 and CDR2: ENHRY, SYGVKD. This CDR3 reads CAIGSDTQYF. The CDR3 DNA is TGTGCCATCGGTTCGGATACGCAGTATTTT.

The sample holds many counts of this clonotype. This chain uses TRBV28 with TRBJ1-5; 7 bases are shared with TRBD1. With V trimmed by 2 bases and J by 6 bases, 10 bases remained unmatched. The germline CDR1 and CDR2 sequences are MDHEN and SYDVKM. This CDR3 is 16 amino acids long. The CDR3 loop reads CASSLIRYRGGQPQHF. The CDR3, as DNA: TGTGCCAGCAGTTTAATCCGATACAGGGGAGGTCAGCCCCAGCATTTT.

V gene TRBV6-5 combines with J gene TRBJ2-7, with D possibly matching TRBD1 (6 bases). The germline V and J ends were trimmed by 3 bases and 7 bases, with 10 bases remaining between them. This CDR3 has 12 amino acids. Germline loops: CDR1 MNHEY, CDR2 SVGAGI. The CDR3 DNA reads TGTGCCAGCAGTTATACAGGGTGGGAGCAGTACTTC. Its translation: CASSYTGWEQYF.

The chain has TRBV29-1 and TRBJ1-2; possibly TRBD1 for D (5 bases). This CDR3 spans 12 amino acids. Trimming shortened V by 4 bases and J by 3 bases, and 9 bases separated the two germline ends. Germline values: CDR1 SQVTM, CDR2 ANQGSEA. DNA of the CDR3: TGCAGCGTTGTAGACAGTTACTATGGCTACACCTTC. Translating gives CSVVDSYYGYTF.

This clonotype was detected many times. This chain connects TRBV14 to TRBJ1-3, with a possible D match to TRBD1 (5 bases). V was pared by 0 bases and J by 4 bases, with 10 bases between. Germline V CDR1 and CDR2: SGHDN, FVKESK. There are 15 residues in the CDR3. CDR3 region: CASSQESWGGNTIYF. The DNA of the CDR3 is TGTGCCAGCAGCCAAGAGTCCTGGGGCGGAAACACCATATATTTT.

The CDR3 DNA follows: TGTGCCAGCAGTCCTGTGCCTCAGGACGGAGAGACCCAGTACTTC. It codes for CASSPVPQDGETQYF. The rearrangement uses TRBV6-1 and TRBJ2-5; D is uncertain. Trimming took 5 bases from V and 4 from J, leaving 17 bases between them. CDR1 and CDR2 from the germline V gene are MNHNS and SASEGT. There are 15 residues in the CDR3.

There are many counts of this clonotype. The chain has TRBV25-1 and TRBJ2-5, with unresolved D. Deletions cut 8 bases from V and 6 bases from J, with 10 bases between. Germline-derived CDR1 and CDR2 are MGHDK and SYGVNS. CDR3 length equals 11 residues. The CDR3 protein is CASSILQTQYF. The CDR3 DNA reads TGTGCCAGCTCAATCCTCCAGACCCAGTACTTC.

The gene calls are TRBV28 and TRBJ2-5; D not resolved. V lost 6 bases and J 1 base, leaving 15 bases between the germline ends. Germline V gives CDR1 MDHEN, CDR2 SYDVKM. CDR3 size: 15 residues. In DNA form, the CDR3 reads TGTGCCAGCAGCCAATCGACTTGGGGCCAAGAGACCCAGTACTTC. Protein: CASSQSTWGQETQYF.

This clonotype appeared a few times. The chain employs TRBV11-2 and TRBJ1-1, with D possibly being TRBD1 (5 bases). Germline CDR1 SGHAT, CDR2 FQNNGV. The CDR3 loop spans 19 amino acids. Trimming cost V 3 bases and J 1 base, with 24 bases left between them. CDR3 amino acids: CASSFRGGTSGGRNTEAFF. The DNA for the CDR3 is TGTGCCAGCAGCTTCCGGGGAGGGACTAGTGGTGGAAGGAACACTGAAGCTTTCTTT.

This clonotype was seen a handful of times. V gene TRBV18 combines with J gene TRBJ1-2, with D possibly being TRBD1 (5 bases). Germline V gene data show CDR1 as KGHSH and CDR2 as LQKENI. CDR3 size: 13 residues. With 3 bases removed from V and 8 bases from J, the gap between germline ends came to 13 bases. CDR3 amino acids: CASSPDRDGGYTF. DNA for the CDR3: TGTGCCAGCTCACCCGACCGGGACGGAGGCTACACCTTC.

This clonotype has at least ten counts. This sequence joins TRBV7-9 and TRBJ2-7, with D unresolved. V lost 1 base and J lost 2, with 6 bases in between. The length of the CDR3 is 13 residues. Germline lookup yields CDR1 SEHNR and CDR2 FQNEAQ (reference sequence). DNA of the CDR3: TGTGCCAGCAGCTTAGAGGATGCCTACGAGCAGTACTTC. It codes for CASSLEDAYEQYF.

The V gene is TRBV28, the J gene TRBJ1-1; a possible D gene is TRBD1 (6 bases). Germline loops: CDR1 MDHEN, CDR2 SYDVKM. V lost 5 bases to trimming and J lost 4 bases, with 20 bases between them. The CDR3 covers 16 residues. CDR3 DNA: TGTGCCAGCAGTCCCTCGGGGGCCCTTAGGGGCACTGAAGCTTTCTTT. Translation gives CASSPSGALRGTEAFF.

Remarks on this clonotype: Possible read error: a much larger clone is one base away. Because it lacks the conserved phenylalanine or tryptophan at the end, this CDR3 is likely a read error. The chain employs TRBV6-1 and TRBJ2-7, with D maybe TRBD2 (6 bases). The CDR3 length is 12 residues. Germline values: CDR1 MNHNS, CDR2 SASEGT. The germline V and J ends were trimmed by 6 bases and 6 bases, with 12 bases remaining between them. Here the CDR3 reads CASSRGAGEQYL. CDR3 DNA: TGTGCCAGCAGCCGCGGGGCGGGCGAGCAGTACCTC.

This clonotype showed up many times. The chain combines TRBV28 with TRBJ2-7; 8 bases match TRBD2. The CDR3 extends over 14 amino acids. J was trimmed by 4 bases and V by 7 bases; bases with no gene match: 9. The germline V gene encodes CDR1 MDHEN and CDR2 SYDVKM. CDR3 amino acids: CASTHGGGSYEQYF. The CDR3 DNA reads as TGTGCCAGCACTCACGGGGGGGGCTCATACGAGCAGTACTTC.

At least ten counts were recorded for this clonotype. This chain joins TRBV7-2 and TRBJ1-2; D is ambiguous. Germline V gives CDR1 SGHTA, CDR2 FQGNSA. The CDR3 sequence is 14 residues long. With 2 bases removed from V and 4 bases from J, the gap between germline ends came to 11 bases. The CDR3 DNA is TGTGCCAGCAGCTTACAGATTTCGGGCTATGGCTACACCTTC. It codes for CASSLQISGYGYTF.

This clonotype was detected many times. This chain joins TRBV2 and TRBJ2-5; D is possibly TRBD1 (5 bases). Trimming removed 6 bases at V and 3 bases at J, with 14 bases between. The CDR3 runs 14 residues. The germline V gene has CDR1 SNHLY and CDR2 FYNNEI. The CDR3 DNA reads TGTGCCAGCAGCTACAGCATCAGGGAAGAGACCCAGTACTTC. Protein: CASSYSIREETQYF.

This clonotype was seen many times. The V gene is TRBV19, the J gene TRBJ1-5; D not resolved. Looked up from germline, CDR1 is LNHDA and CDR2 is SQIVND (reference sequence). Trimming took 3 bases from V and 2 from J, leaving 11 bases between them. The CDR3 spans 15 residues. CDR3 protein: CASSIGQTGNQPQHF. CDR3 nucleotide sequence: TGTGCCAGTAGTATCGGGCAGACCGGCAATCAGCCCCAGCATTTT. Together with reference TRBV19 and TRBJ1-5, the CDR3 gives the full variable domain: DGGITQSPKYLFRKEGQNVTLSCEQNLNHDAMYWYRQDPGQGLRLIYYSQIVNDFQKGDIAEGYSVSREKKESFPLTVTSAQKNPTAFYLCASSIGQTGNQPQHFGDGTRLSIL.

The chain is built from TRBV6-1 and TRBJ2-2; perhaps TRBD2 as D (5 bases). The CDR3 is made up of 13 amino acids. The V gene lost 7 bases and the J gene lost 6 bases, with 12 bases spanning the gap. The germline CDR1 and CDR2 sequences are MNHNS and SASEGT. CDR3 region: CASKRPPPGELFF. CDR3 DNA sequence: TGTGCCAGCAAGCGGCCACCCCCCGGGGAGCTGTTTTTT.

Many counts were recorded for this clonotype. A junction boundary mismatches the germline segment, possibly from a read error. This chain connects TRBV4-1 to TRBJ1-1; D unclear. Per the germline V gene, CDR1 is MGHRA and CDR2 is YSYEKL. The CDR3 consists of 12 residues. The CDR3 spells CASSQGGVGPFF. The DNA for the CDR3 is TGCGCCAGCAGTCAAGGTGGGGTTGGGCCTTTCTTT.

This clonotype has at least ten counts. The chain employs TRBV6-1 and TRBJ1-5; 9 bases agree with TRBD1. The CDR3 is 14 amino acids. Per the germline V gene, CDR1 is MNHNS and CDR2 is SASEGT. V was clipped by 5 bases and J by 8 bases; unmatched bases: 7. The CDR3 bases are TGTGCCAGCAGTCTAACAGGGGGCGCCGAGCCCCAGCATTTT. This gives the protein CASSLTGGAEPQHF.

The chain carries TRBV28 and TRBJ2-7; D possibly matches TRBD1 or TRBD2 (5 bases each). V dropped 5 bases and J dropped 9 bases, with 14 bases sitting between them. The CDR3 covers 12 residues. Germline V lookup: CDR1 MDHEN, CDR2 SYDVKM. CDR3 region: CASSEPPGRQYF. CDR3 in DNA: TGTGCCAGCAGTGAACCGCCGGGACGGCAGTACTTC.

The genes are TRBV15 and TRBJ1-2; TRBD1 is a possible D gene (6 bases). This CDR3 has 15 amino acids. The V end was cut by 5 bases, the J end by 1 base, with 14 bases between. Germline V gene lookup returns CDR1 LNHNV and CDR2 YYDKDF (reference sequence). Written as DNA, the CDR3 is TGTGCCACCAGCGGCGGGACACTGGATAACTATGGCTACACCTTC. It yields the protein CATSGGTLDNYGYTF.

This clonotype came up many times. For the CDR3, the DNA is TGTGCCAGCGCCCCCGAGGGTTTCTACGAGCAGTACTTC. Its protein is CASAPEGFYEQYF. V gene TRBV6-1 combines with J gene TRBJ2-7; D may be TRBD2 (5 bases). Trimming took off 8 bases at V and 3 bases at J, with 14 bases between the two ends. This CDR3 spans 13 amino acids. In germline, CDR1 is MNHNS, CDR2 SASEGT.

This clonotype has a count of ten or more. The J gene is TRBJ2-7, the V gene TRBV6-5; D possibly corresponds to TRBD2 (6 bases). Germline loops: CDR1 MNHEY, CDR2 SVGAGI. The CDR3 covers 11 residues. Trimming pared 7 bases from V and 7 bases from J, leaving 11 bases between. CDR3 in amino acids: CASTNRGEQYF. CDR3 nucleotides: TGTGCCAGCACCAACCGGGGGGAGCAGTACTTC.

The chain has TRBV5-1 and TRBJ1-1; weak D call: TRBD1 (5 bases). Trimming stripped 4 bases from V and 1 base from J, with 11 bases between. Germline CDR1 SGHRS, CDR2 YFSETQ. The CDR3 is made up of 14 amino acids. CDR3 bases: TGCGCCAGCAGCCGGTTGGGGGGGAACACTGAAGCTTTCTTT. The encoded protein is CASSRLGGNTEAFF.

This clonotype was recorded many times. The chain combines TRBV29-1 with TRBJ1-1, with D possibly matching TRBD1 (6 bases). The ends were cut back, 3 bases at V and 4 bases at J, with 15 bases in the middle. The CDR3 is made up of 14 amino acids. Per the germline V gene, CDR1 is SQVTM and CDR2 is ANQGSEA. The CDR3 coding sequence is TGCAGCGTTGATCCCAGGGGTTCGGGCACTGAAGCTTTCTTT. Translation gives CSVDPRGSGTEAFF. The whole variable domain, filled in from reference TRBV29-1 and TRBJ1-1, reads SAVISQKPSRDICQRGTSLTIQCQVDSQVTMMFWYRQQPGQSLTLIATANQGSEATYESGFVIDKFPISRPNLTFSTLTVSNMSPEDSSIYLCSVDPRGSGTEAFFGQGTRLTVV.

This clonotype was observed at least ten times. This rearrangement joins TRBV15 to TRBJ1-1, with D perhaps matching TRBD1 (5 bases). The CDR3 has 13 residues. Germline V lookup: CDR1 LNHNV, CDR2 YYDKDF (reference sequence). V was cut by 0 bases and J by 10 bases, with 12 bases left in between. The CDR3 region has the DNA TGTGCCACCAGCAGAGATTGGGGCAGAGGAGCTTTCTTT. The encoded protein is CATSRDWGRGAFF. The whole variable domain, remainder taken from reference TRBV15 and TRBJ1-1, is DAMVIQNPRYQVTQFGKPVTLSCSQTLNHNVMYWYQQKSSQAPKLLFHYYDKDFNNEADTPDNFQSRRPNTSFCFLDIRSPGLGDTAMYLCATSRDWGRGAFFGQGTRLTVV.